The 22 T cell receptor beta chains below all came from one sample that was sequenced in a study of T cell repertoires in cytomegalovirus infection. The antigens of these receptors remain unknown. From the reads, TCRdb called clonotypes with MiXCR, one entry per CDR3 protein. The repertoire holds around 120,000 distinct CDR3 sequences, under 30% seen once, with 30% to 40% in the top ten. The material sequenced was PBMCs, sequenced either directly or after in vitro stimulation (not recorded which). The receptors stem from a human donor in good health (CMV status not recorded). Some clones in this sample may be carry-over from other donors' samples.

The CDR3 DNA sequence: TGTGCCAGCAGCTTTTCCGGGACAGGTACTTACAATGAGCAGTTCTTC. It specifies CASSFSGTGTYNEQFF. This chain links TRBV7-2 with TRBJ2-1, with 8 bases fitting TRBD1. Unmatched junction bases numbered 8, after V lost 3 bases and J lost 4 bases. This CDR3 contains 16 residues. Germline CDR1 and CDR2: SGHTA and FQGNSA.

This clonotype was counted ten times or more. The rearrangement uses TRBV27 and TRBJ1-1; D is undetermined. CDR3 length: 14 amino acids. Germline loops: CDR1 MNHEY, CDR2 SMNVEV (reference sequence). V gave up 5 bases and J gave up 4 bases, with 14 bases separating them. The CDR3 is CASSLIGGSTEAFF. CDR3 nucleotides: TGTGCCAGCAGTCTTATCGGTGGGAGCACTGAAGCTTTCTTT.

The chain joins TRBV29-1 to TRBJ2-3, with 14 bases identical to TRBD2. CDR1 is SQVTM and CDR2 is ANQGSEA in the germline V gene. The CDR3 totals 14 residues. V was pared by 8 bases and J by 8 bases, with 9 bases of the junction left unmatched. The CDR3 loop reads CSPPGTSGSGTQYF. CDR3 nucleotides: TGCAGCCCCCCGGGGACTAGCGGGAGCGGTACGCAGTATTTT.

This clonotype occurred many times. The chain joins TRBV20-1 to TRBJ2-7; the D gene is possibly TRBD1 (5 bases). Germline loops: CDR1 DFQATT, CDR2 SNEGSKA (reference sequence). The CDR3 covers 13 residues. Trimming stripped 0 bases from V and 2 bases from J, with 8 bases between. Here the CDR3 DNA reads TGCAGTGCTAGAGATCAGGGAACCTACGAGCAGTACTTC. Residues: CSARDQGTYEQYF.

This clonotype was detected only a few times. The CDR3 sequence: CASSRAQASSGNTIYF. CDR3 DNA sequence: TGTGCCAGCAGCAGAGCCCAGGCAAGCTCTGGAAACACCATATATTTT. The V call is TRBV11-2, the J call TRBJ1-3; D unclear. Germline loops: CDR1 SGHAT, CDR2 FQNNGV. CDR3 length: 16 amino acids. V lost 5 bases to trimming and J lost 0 bases, with 14 bases between them.

At least ten counts were recorded for this clonotype. The chain is built from TRBV7-9 and TRBJ2-2, with 8 bases matching TRBD2. V was clipped by 5 bases and J by 5 bases; unmatched bases: 1. The CDR3 is made up of 13 amino acids. Germline V CDR1 and CDR2: SEHNR, FQNEAQ (reference sequence). In DNA form, the CDR3 reads TGTGCCAGCAGCCAGCGGGAGACCGGGGAGCTGTTTTTT. This encodes CASSQRETGELFF.

The chain carries TRBV11-2 and TRBJ1-5, with D maybe TRBD1 (6 bases). The CDR3 runs to 17 residues. Looked up from germline, CDR1 is SGHAT and CDR2 is FQNNGV. V was clipped by 3 bases and J by 1 base, with 16 bases between them. CDR3 protein: CASSLRGGGWSNQPQHF. The CDR3, as DNA: TGTGCCAGCAGCTTGCGGGGGGGGGGCTGGAGCAATCAGCCCCAGCATTTT.

In this sample, this clonotype turned up many times. The J gene is TRBJ2-7, the V gene TRBV7-9; TRBD2 is a possible D gene (5 bases). Germline CDR1 reads SEHNR; CDR2 reads FQNEAQ (reference sequence). The ends were cut back, 5 bases at V and 5 bases at J, with 10 bases in the middle. This CDR3 spans 12 amino acids. CDR3 bases: TGTGCCAGCAGCCACCGGGGAGACGAGCAGTACGTC. It translates to CASSHRGDEQYV.

V usage is TRBV19 and J usage is TRBJ2-5, with D uncertain. Trimming pared 4 bases from V and 3 bases from J, leaving 18 bases between. This CDR3 contains 16 residues. Germline V lookup: CDR1 LNHDA, CDR2 SQIVND (reference sequence). The CDR3: CASSTLAYPDEETQYF. In DNA form, the CDR3 reads TGTGCCAGTAGTACCCTGGCCTACCCGGACGAAGAGACCCAGTACTTC.

This sequence joins TRBV24-1 and TRBJ1-5, with 7 bases lining up with TRBD1. The CDR3 loop spans 14 amino acids. The V segment lost 9 bases and the J segment 6 bases; nucleotides outside the gene matches: 10. Germline lookup yields CDR1 KGHDR and CDR2 SFDVKD. CDR3 loop: CATQRGGGSQPQHF. The CDR3 DNA reads TGTGCCACCCAGAGAGGGGGCGGTAGTCAGCCCCAGCATTTT.

The chain has TRBV19 and TRBJ2-1; 9 bases map to TRBD2. This CDR3 is built from 14 residues. From germline, CDR1 is LNHDA and CDR2 SQIVND (reference sequence). V was clipped by 5 bases and J by 6 bases; unmatched bases: 5. The chain's CDR3 is CASSVPSGTNEQFF. The CDR3 DNA follows: TGTGCCAGTAGTGTCCCTAGCGGGACCAATGAGCAGTTCTTC.

This clonotype was seen only a few times. The chain couples TRBV13 to TRBJ2-5; 9 bases match TRBD2. The CDR3 totals 13 residues. V was pared by 4 bases and J by 5 bases, with 2 bases of the junction left unmatched. CDR1 is PRHDT, CDR2 FYEKMQ, per germline (reference sequence). CDR3 sequence reads: CASSSSGTETQYF. In nucleotides, the CDR3 is TGTGCCAGCAGCTCTAGCGGGACGGAGACCCAGTACTTC.

The CDR3 reads CASSPTRAGNTQYF. The CDR3 DNA sequence: TGCGCCAGCAGCCCCACCAGAGCGGGAAACACGCAGTATTTT. The chain uses TRBV5-1 and TRBJ2-3; 7 bases fit TRBD2. This CDR3 region has 14 residues. Unmatched junction bases numbered 11, after V lost 4 bases and J lost 9 bases. Looked up from germline, CDR1 is SGHRS and CDR2 is YFSETQ.

This clonotype was counted only a few times. J is TRBJ1-1 and V is TRBV5-6; a possible D gene is TRBD1 (6 bases). This CDR3 is built from 15 residues. Germline CDR1 and CDR2: SGHDT and YYEEEE. Trimming pared 4 bases from V and 4 bases from J, leaving 17 bases between. This CDR3 is CASSQDPGHTTEAFF. In DNA form, the CDR3 reads TGTGCCAGCAGCCAGGACCCGGGACACACCACTGAAGCTTTCTTT.

This clonotype was seen more than once but under ten times. V and J are TRBV12-3 or TRBV12-4 and TRBJ2-1; D is unresolved. This CDR3 spans 15 amino acids. The V gene lost 7 bases and the J gene lost 0 bases, with 13 bases spanning the gap. DNA for the CDR3: TGTGCCAGCACCCTCTTATTGGCCTCCTACAATGAGCAGTTCTTC. This codes for CASTLLLASYNEQFF.

This clonotype was picked up one time. The V call is TRBV9, the J call TRBJ1-1; D gene uncertain. Between the trimmed V and J ends, which lost 2 bases and 6 bases, there was a span of 14 bases. The germline V gene encodes CDR1 SGDLS and CDR2 YYNGEE. CDR3 length equals 14 residues. The CDR3 sequence: CASSVDLRLSEAFF. CDR3 DNA sequence: TGTGCCAGCAGCGTGGACCTGAGACTCTCTGAAGCTTTCTTT.

At least ten counts were recorded for this clonotype. The gene calls are TRBV7-8 and TRBJ1-3; 7 nucleotides agree with TRBD1. J gave up 2 bases and V 5 bases, and 3 bases lay outside the gene matches. Germline loops: CDR1 SGHVS, CDR2 FQNEAQ. The CDR3 length is 14 residues. The CDR3 coding sequence is TGTGCCAGCAGCCCTGACAGGGCTGGAAACACCATATATTTT. Protein: CASSPDRAGNTIYF.

The rearrangement links TRBV6-1 to TRBJ1-2, with D perhaps TRBD1 (5 bases). There are 13 residues in the CDR3. Germline V lookup: CDR1 MNHNS, CDR2 SASEGT. The ends were cut back, 2 bases at V and 2 bases at J, with 6 bases in the middle. CDR3 nucleotide sequence: TGTGCCAGCAGTGAACAGGGAAACTATGGCTACACCTTC. Protein product: CASSEQGNYGYTF.

The chain is built from TRBV19 and TRBJ2-3, with no clear D. The CDR3 loop spans 16 amino acids. Germline CDR1 reads LNHDA; CDR2 reads SQIVND (reference sequence). V gave up 3 bases and J gave up 2 bases, with 15 bases separating them. The CDR3 DNA is TGTGCCAGTAGTATCCTCAACTGGCCGGACACAGATACGCAGTATTTT. Its translation: CASSILNWPDTDTQYF.

This clonotype was seen many times. The V gene is TRBV2, the J gene TRBJ1-5, with D maybe TRBD1 (5 bases). This CDR3 is built from 15 residues. Per the germline V gene, CDR1 is SNHLY and CDR2 is FYNNEI. Trimming took off 6 bases at V and 4 bases at J, with 16 bases between the two ends. CDR3 protein: CASSAGRAGNQPQHF. The CDR3 bases are TGTGCCAGCAGCGCGGGCAGGGCAGGAAATCAGCCCCAGCATTTT.

Ten or more counts support this clonotype. The chain recombines TRBV11-2 with TRBJ2-1; D is perhaps TRBD1 (5 bases). The ends were cut back, 1 base at V and 4 bases at J, with 11 bases in the middle. CDR3 length: 15 amino acids. The V gene's germline CDR1 is SGHAT and CDR2 FQNNGV. CDR3 in DNA: TGTGCCAGCAGCTTAGTCCGACAGAGTTACAATGAGCAGTTCTTC. Its translation: CASSLVRQSYNEQFF.

This clonotype showed up many times. J is TRBJ2-7 and V is TRBV6-5; 9 nucleotides agree with TRBD1. CDR1 MNHEY and CDR2 SVGAGI come from the germline V gene. This CDR3 is 16 amino acids long. V gave up 6 bases and J gave up 5 bases; unmatched junction bases: 14. The DNA for the CDR3 is TGTGCCAGCAGACCTGCGATTCCGGGACAGGGTAACGAGCAGTACTTC. It is translated as CASRPAIPGQGNEQYF.